This T cell receptor beta chain originates from a study of naive and memory T cell subsets. This CDR3 is 11 amino acids long. Trimming cost V 6 bases and J 4 bases, with 10 bases left between them. Per germline, CDR1 DFQATT and CDR2 SNEGSKA (reference sequence). After the first PCR, alpha and beta chain libraries were processed separately. Four subsets defined by CD45RA and CD27 were sorted after CD3, CD4, CD8 and live/dead staining. The beta constant-region primer was an equimolar mix of two oligonucleotides covering TRBC1 and TRBC2. Ligated cDNA was amplified by four rounds of PCR with nested alpha and beta constant-region primers and SP2. TCRdb recomputed calls from the UMI-ligation and nested PCR reads with MiXCR, one row per CDR3 protein. The sample comprises more than 95,000 distinct CDR3 sequences, about 14% of which are singletons, and around 2.7% rests with the top ten. This clonotype was seen repeatedly, ten times or more. What it recognizes is unknown.

General study points: Over 85% of naive TCR sequences appeared only once, unlike memory subsets. No ground truth validated the naive and memory repertoire findings. Especially in CD8 cells, naive repertoires contained a few larger clonotypes, possibly CD45RA-re-expressing memory cells.

The sample taken for sequencing was naive CD8+ T cells from blood. V is TRBV20-1 and J is TRBJ2-7, with no clear D. The origin of this receptor is a human donor in good health. The CDR3 is CSATLDYEQYF. In nucleotides, the CDR3 is TGCAGTGCAACGTTAGATTACGAGCAGTACTTC.